Listed here are 26 T cell receptor beta chains from one sample, sequenced in a study of human T cells and chemical hapten exposure. MiXCR, run by TCRdb on the RACE reads, gives a single entry per CDR3 protein. This sample has about 110,000 distinct CDR3 sequences, with more than 9.5% found just once. Documented time point: patch test 1, 2 weeks after DPC sensitization. Indicated treatment: therapeutic diphenylcyclopropenone sensitization with weekly scalp DPC. The sample was whole blood, taken in connection with sensitization to the hapten diphenylcyclopropenone (DPC). Source of these receptors: a woman in her thirties or forties with alopecia areata. Some clones in this sample may be carry-over from other donors' samples.

In DNA, the CDR3 is TGTGCCAGCAGTCCCCAACCCCCTAGCGGAGATACAACTTACGAGACCCAGTACTTC. Protein sequence: CASSPQPPSGDTTYETQYF. The V gene is TRBV27, the J gene TRBJ2-5, with 7 bases matching TRBD2. The length of the CDR3 is 19 residues. Trimming at V came to 5 bases and at J to 5 bases, leaving 23 bases not matched to a gene. Per the germline V gene, CDR1 is MNHEY and CDR2 is SMNVEV (reference sequence).

Only a few counts were recorded for this clonotype. This sequence joins TRBV7-2 and TRBJ2-3; TRBD2 matches 9 bases. Germline V gene sequence: CDR1 SGHTA, CDR2 FQGNSA. J gave up 7 bases and V 2 bases, and 4 bases lay outside the gene matches. The CDR3 covers 14 residues. The CDR3 sequence: CASSLSLAGNTQYF. CDR3 bases: TGTGCCAGCAGCTTAAGCCTAGCGGGGAATACGCAGTATTTT.

A few counts support this clonotype. The chain couples TRBV5-1 to TRBJ1-1; no clear D gene. Germline CDR1 reads SGHRS; CDR2 reads YFSETQ. The CDR3 runs 12 residues. V lost 5 bases to trimming and J lost 3 bases, with 8 bases between them. CDR3 region: CASRRVDTEAFF. The CDR3 region has the DNA TGCGCCAGCAGGAGAGTGGACACTGAAGCTTTCTTT. Variable domain in full (rest from reference TRBV5-1 and TRBJ1-1): KAGVTQTPRYLIKTRGQQVTLSCSPISGHRSVSWYQQTPGQGLQFLFEYFSETQRNKGNFPGRFSGRQFSNSRSEMNVSTLELGDSALYLCASRRVDTEAFFGQGTRLTVV.

The chain is built from TRBV6-6 and TRBJ1-2; D is uncertain. In germline, CDR1 is MNHNY, CDR2 SVGAGI (reference sequence). Deletions cut 5 bases from V and 0 bases from J, with 10 bases between. The CDR3 totals 14 residues. CDR3 residues: CASSDPRTNYGYTF. The CDR3 DNA reads as TGTGCCAGCAGTGACCCCAGGACTAACTATGGCTACACCTTC.

A few counts support this clonotype. For the CDR3, the DNA is TGCGCCAGCAGCCAAGATCCCGGGGAGCTGTTTTTT. Translating it yields CASSQDPGELFF. The chain combines TRBV4-3 with TRBJ2-2; D is unclear. Trimming stripped 0 bases from V and 6 bases from J, with 2 bases between. This CDR3 has 12 residues. Germline V CDR1 and CDR2: LGHNA, YSLEER.

The chain uses TRBV25-1 and TRBJ1-4; 7 bases agree with TRBD1. The CDR3 is made up of 13 amino acids. CDR1 and CDR2 from the germline V gene are MGHDK and SYGVNS. The J segment lost 11 bases and the V segment lost 4 bases, leaving 7 bases of the junction unmatched. Here the CDR3 reads CASSAMGTEKLFF. The CDR3 DNA reads as TGTGCCAGCAGTGCGATGGGGACAGAGAAACTGTTTTTT.

This clonotype occurred many times. The chain is built from TRBV12-3 or TRBV12-4 and TRBJ1-3; no firm D call. V was trimmed by 11 bases and J by 0 bases, leaving 11 bases between them. The length of the CDR3 is 13 residues. CDR3 DNA sequence: TGTGCCGCCCGGCGAAACTCTGGAAACACCATATATTTT. It yields the protein CAARRNSGNTIYF.

Of note for this clonotype: This may arise from a read error, as a much more abundant clone is one base away. The gene calls are TRBV7-6 and TRBJ2-7, with D unclear. V lost 5 bases to trimming and J lost 8 bases, with 16 bases between them. From germline, CDR1 is SGHVS and CDR2 FNYEAQ. This CDR3 is 13 amino acids long. The CDR3 DNA is TGTGCCAGCAGCCCCAGTCCCGCCCCCAAGCAGTACTTC. Its protein is CASSPSPAPKQYF.

The chain joins TRBV7-9 to TRBJ2-6; perhaps D is TRBD1 or TRBD2 (5 bases each). Germline-derived CDR1 and CDR2 are SEHNR and FQNEAQ (reference sequence). Trimming left V 1 base short and J 2 bases short, with 6 bases between. The CDR3 runs 15 residues. CDR3 nucleotide sequence: TGTGCCAGCAGCTTAGGGGGGACTGGGGCCAACGTCCTGACTTTC. Translated, it gives CASSLGGTGANVLTF.

This clonotype was observed a handful of times. The J gene is TRBJ1-5, the V gene TRBV27; D ambiguous. The germline V and J ends were trimmed by 3 bases and 7 bases, with 7 bases remaining between them. CDR1 and CDR2 (germline): MNHEY, SMNVEV (reference sequence). CDR3 length equals 12 residues. CDR3 in amino acids: CASSFSGQPQHF. CDR3 in DNA: TGTGCCAGCAGTTTTTCCGGGCAGCCCCAGCATTTT.

Points on this clonotype: A much larger clone differs from this one at a single base, so this may be a read error. Since no conserved phenylalanine or tryptophan closes the CDR3, a read error is the likely cause. CDR3 in amino acids: CSGGLGTGETQYY. The CDR3 DNA reads TGCAGCGGGGGTTTAGGTACAGGAGAGACCCAGTACTAC. V gene TRBV20-1 combines with J gene TRBJ2-5, with D possibly matching TRBD2 (6 bases). In germline, CDR1 is DFQATT, CDR2 SNEGSKA (reference sequence). This CDR3 contains 13 residues.

This clonotype was recorded at least ten times. The chain employs TRBV12-5 and TRBJ1-1; D unresolved. V lost 1 base to trimming and J lost 3 bases, with 3 bases between them. CDR3 length: 12 residues. From germline, CDR1 is LGHNT and CDR2 FRNRAP. The CDR3 DNA reads TGTGCTAGTGGTTTGGGCTACACTGAAGCTTTCTTT. Translating it yields CASGLGYTEAFF.

This clonotype was detected only a few times. The V and J genes are TRBV3-1 and TRBJ1-5; D uncertain. V was clipped by 3 bases and J by 7 bases, with 10 bases between them. The CDR3 runs 13 residues. Germline CDR1 reads LGHDT; CDR2 reads YNNKEL (reference sequence). DNA of the CDR3: TGTGCCAGCAGCCAGGGGTTCGGACAGCCCCAGCATTTT. Translating it yields CASSQGFGQPQHF.

The V gene is TRBV12-3 or TRBV12-4, the J gene TRBJ1-6; the D is unclear. V lost 6 bases, J lost 6 bases, and 6 bases lay in between. The CDR3 loop spans 12 amino acids. The chain's CDR3 is CASSEPNSPLHF. CDR3 coding DNA: TGTGCCAGCAGCGAGCCTAATTCACCCCTCCACTTT.

This clonotype was observed many times. The V gene is TRBV21-1, the J gene TRBJ2-4; no DNA check was done on the table's D call, TRBD2. TRBV21-1 is described as a pseudogene. The CDR3 is 15 amino acids. The DNA for the CDR3 is TGTGCCAGCACCCCTCTTAGCGGGAGGAAAAACATTCAGTACTTC. Its protein product is CASTPLSGRKNIQYF.

This clonotype was recorded at least ten times. V and J are TRBV19 and TRBJ1-1; D is ambiguous. The V end was cut by 7 bases, the J end by 6 bases, with 21 bases between. The V gene's germline CDR1 is LNHDA and CDR2 SQIVND (reference sequence). The CDR3 length is 15 residues. CDR3 bases: TGTGCCAGTAACCATCCTCGGTCGCCACGCTCTGAAGCTTTCTTT. It specifies CASNHPRSPRSEAFF.

The sample holds many counts of this clonotype. A read error may account for a junction end that differs from germline. The chain uses TRBV28 and TRBJ2-4, with D perhaps matching TRBD1 or TRBD2 (5 bases each). The CDR3 is 13 amino acids. Germline V gene sequence: CDR1 MDHEN, CDR2 SYDVKM. Written as DNA, the CDR3 is TGTGCCAGCAGTATAGACCGGACGGCCCAGGGACACTTC. It encodes CASSIDRTAQGHF.

This chain connects TRBV29-1 to TRBJ2-2, with 7 bases identical to TRBD1. The V segment lost 1 base and the J segment 6 bases; nucleotides outside the gene matches: 5. The CDR3 is 14 residues long. Per the germline V gene, CDR1 is SQVTM and CDR2 is ANQGSEA. The CDR3 loop reads CSVEGAGGAGELFF. The CDR3 bases are TGCAGCGTTGAAGGGGCAGGGGGTGCCGGGGAGCTGTTTTTT.

This clonotype was observed at least ten times. The chain has TRBV7-2 and TRBJ2-2; 13 bases align to TRBD2. The CDR3 length is 18 residues. Germline V gene sequence: CDR1 SGHTA, CDR2 FQGNSA. The V segment lost 5 bases and the J segment 2 bases; nucleotides outside the gene matches: 8. The chain's CDR3 is CASSLRLAGGANTGELFF. In nucleotides, the CDR3 is TGTGCCAGCAGCCTCCGACTAGCGGGAGGCGCAAACACCGGGGAGCTGTTTTTT.

This clonotype was seen many times. V usage is TRBV12-3 or TRBV12-4 and J usage is TRBJ2-1; 14 nucleotides agree with TRBD2. With 5 bases clipped from V and 7 bases from J, the junction kept 7 bases outside the gene matches. CDR3 size: 16 residues. CDR3 residues: CASSTHGLAGGNEQFF. For the CDR3, the DNA is TGTGCCAGCAGTACTCACGGACTAGCGGGAGGAAATGAGCAGTTCTTC.

J is TRBJ2-7 and V is TRBV5-1; either TRBD1 or TRBD2 may fit D (5 bases each). The CDR3 has 14 amino acids. Deletions cut 4 bases from V and 2 bases from J, with 13 bases between. Germline CDR1 SGHRS, CDR2 YFSETQ. The CDR3 sequence is CASSRGTDPYEQYF. The CDR3 DNA sequence: TGCGCCAGCAGCCGTGGGACGGACCCCTACGAGCAGTACTTC.

The chain has TRBV30 and TRBJ1-1, with TRBD1 matching 9 bases. This CDR3 spans 13 amino acids. CDR1 GTSNPN and CDR2 SVGIG come from the germline V gene (reference sequence). The V and J ends lost 6 bases and 4 bases, in that order; junction bases with no gene match: 6. This CDR3 reads CACRDRAVTEAFF. CDR3 sequence (DNA): TGTGCCTGCAGGGACAGGGCAGTCACTGAAGCTTTCTTT.

This clonotype has a count of ten or more. The chain employs TRBV3-1 and TRBJ1-2; TRBD1 might be the D (6 bases). The CDR3 is 16 amino acids. Trimming left V 5 bases short and J 1 base short, with 17 bases between. The germline V gene encodes CDR1 LGHDT and CDR2 YNNKEL (reference sequence). The CDR3 coding sequence is TGTGCCAGCAGCAGCCTTCGGACAGAAAGTAACTATGGCTACACCTTC. Amino acids: CASSSLRTESNYGYTF. Filled out from reference TRBV3-1 and TRBJ1-2, the complete variable domain reads DTAVSQTPKYLVTQMGNDKSIKCEQNLGHDTMYWYKQDSKKFLKIMFSYNNKELIINETVPNRFSPKSPDKAHLNLHINSLELGDSAVYFCASSSLRTESNYGYTFGSGTRLTVV.

This clonotype was detected only a few times. The limits of the CDR3 on the DNA are not certain, so only TCRdb's listed CDR3 is given. The V call is TRBV6-6, the J call TRBJ1-5; TRBD1, the table's D call, was not compared with the DNA. Per the germline V gene, CDR1 is MNHNY and CDR2 is SVGAGI (reference sequence). Termini included, the CDR3 measures 16 amino acids. CDR3 sequence: CASSSSDRGGNQPQHF.

This clonotype was observed many times. The chain carries TRBV20-1 and TRBJ2-5, with a tentative D call TRBD1 (5 bases). CDR1 and CDR2 (germline): DFQATT, SNEGSKA (reference sequence). Trimming cost V 7 bases and J 2 bases, with 14 bases left between them. There are 13 residues in the CDR3. The CDR3 DNA is TGCAGTGTTCCCCGGGCAGGGCAAGAGACCCAGTACTTC. This translates into CSVPRAGQETQYF.

In its sample, this clonotype was seen many times. The chain is built from TRBV27 and TRBJ2-7; 10 bases match TRBD1. Germline lookup yields CDR1 MNHEY and CDR2 SMNVEV (reference sequence). The CDR3 consists of 14 residues. V dropped 3 bases and J dropped 6; count of bases not matched to a gene: 5. CDR3 DNA sequence: TGTGCCAGCAGTTTCGGGACAGGGGTAGGCGAGCAGTACTTC. It is translated as CASSFGTGVGEQYF.